This TCR beta chain is drawn from a study of OX40 agonist ivuxolimab in advanced cancers. Here immunoSEQ multiplex PCR was the method, and the copy in TCRdb shows in-frame clones only, minus some. Seen here are about 37,000 clones, roughly 87% observed once, and the top ten hold roughly 19%. The CDR3 length is 15 residues. In germline, CDR1 is MNHEY, CDR2 SVGAGI. Between the trimmed V and J ends, which lost 6 bases and 5 bases, there was a span of 17 bases. Sequencing used CD4+ or CD8+ T cells sorted from blood, obtained in a trial of the OX40 agonist ivuxolimab. This TCR was recovered from an adult with an advanced solid tumor such as melanoma, head and neck, liver or kidney cancer. The chain recombines TRBV6-5 with TRBJ1-5, with D perhaps TRBD1 (6 bases). The CDR3: CASSPLGGADQPQHF. The CDR3 DNA reads as TGTGCCAGCAGCCCCCTTGGGGGGGCAGATCAGCCCCAGCATTTT.